The 28 T cell receptor beta chains below all came from one sample that was sequenced in a study of blood T cell repertoires in COVID-19. Some clones are missing from TCRdb's copy, which holds only in-frame ones; the method was immunoSEQ multiplex PCR. This table holds over 600,000 clones, 70% to 90% found once. Sequenced: peripheral blood. The receptors stem from a woman between 18 and 30 years old with acute or convalescent COVID-19.

The gene calls are TRBV28 and TRBJ1-5; unclear D gene. The CDR3 spans 11 residues. CDR1 and CDR2 (germline): MDHEN, SYDVKM. Trimming removed 5 bases from V and 5 bases from J, with 4 bases in between. As DNA, the CDR3 is TGTGCCAGCAGTCAGGATCAGCCCCAGCATTTT. Protein product: CASSQDQPQHF.

The CDR3 loop is CAWSQLTTTAFF. The CDR3, as DNA: TGTGCCTGGAGTCAACTCACTACTACGGCTTTCTTT. The gene calls are TRBV30 and TRBJ1-1; D ambiguous. V dropped 2 bases and J dropped 11 bases, with 15 bases sitting between them. Per the germline V gene, CDR1 is GTSNPN and CDR2 is SVGIG (reference sequence). CDR3 length equals 12 residues.

This clone has only a few counts. The chain couples TRBV7-9 to TRBJ2-3; 8 bases are a match to TRBD2. Germline loops: CDR1 SEHNR, CDR2 FQNEAQ (reference sequence). The CDR3 contains 16 residues. The V gene end was trimmed by 2 bases and the J gene end by 2 bases; junction bases not matched to a gene: 6. Here the CDR3 reads CASSLTGGRVTDTQYF. Written as DNA, the CDR3 is TGTGCCAGCAGCTTAACGGGGGGGAGAGTCACAGATACGCAGTATTTT. Drawing the rest from reference TRBV7-9 and TRBJ2-3, the complete variable domain is DTGVSQNPRHKITKRGQNVTFRCDPISEHNRLYWYRQTLGQGPEFLTYFQNEAQLEKSRLLSDRFSAERPKGSFSTLEIQRTEQGDSAMYLCASSLTGGRVTDTQYFGPGTRLTVL.

The J gene is TRBJ2-3, the V gene TRBV29-1; 9 bases agree with TRBD2. The germline V gene encodes CDR1 SQVTM and CDR2 ANQGSEA. J was trimmed by 2 bases and V by 2 bases; bases with no gene match: 11. The CDR3 covers 17 residues. CDR3 region: CSVELRKLAGATDTQYF. The CDR3 DNA is TGCAGCGTTGAATTACGGAAATTAGCGGGGGCCACAGATACGCAGTATTTT.

Of note for this clone: The junction shows a germline mismatch at one end, possibly a read error. This rearrangement joins TRBV12-3 or TRBV12-4 to TRBJ1-1, with D possibly TRBD1 on 6 matching bases. The CDR3 is 11 amino acids. This chain's CDR3 is CASSLGGGVVF. CDR3 DNA: TGTGCCAGCAGTTTAGGGGGGGGCGTAGTCTTT.

This chain joins TRBV7-3 and TRBJ2-7; 10 bases fit TRBD1. This CDR3 has 14 residues. Germline assignment: CDR1 SGHTA and CDR2 FQGTGA. The trim removed 5 bases at V and 4 bases at J, leaving 5 bases unmatched. The CDR3 DNA follows: TGTGCCAGCAGCCCGGGACAGGGGTTTTACGAGCAGTACTTC. Amino acids: CASSPGQGFYEQYF.

The chain carries TRBV12-3 or TRBV12-4 and TRBJ1-2; 9 positions agree with TRBD1. V shed 4 bases, J shed 8 bases, and the junction held 2 bases outside the gene matches. The CDR3 spans 12 residues. The CDR3 DNA reads as TGTGCCAGCAGTTCCGGGACAGGGGGCTACACCTTC. Protein: CASSSGTGGYTF.

The V call is TRBV7-2, the J call TRBJ2-1; 9 nucleotides align to TRBD1. Looked up from germline, CDR1 is SGHTA and CDR2 is FQGNSA. The CDR3 is made up of 15 amino acids. V dropped 4 bases and J dropped 6; count of bases not matched to a gene: 7. The CDR3 region has the DNA TGTGCCAGCAGCTGGGGACAGGGAGATCGCAATGAGCAGTTCTTC. It codes for CASSWGQGDRNEQFF. The full variable domain, with the rest looked up from reference TRBV7-2 and TRBJ2-1, is GAGVSQSPSNKVTEKGKDVELRCDPISGHTALYWYRQSLGQGLEFLIYFQGNSAPDKSGLPSDRFSAERTGGSVSTLTIQRTQQEDSAVYLCASSWGQGDRNEQFFGPGTRLTVL.

The V and J genes are TRBV5-1 and TRBJ2-3, with 11 nucleotides matching TRBD2. This CDR3 region has 16 residues. The ends lost 2 bases at V and 2 bases at J; junction bases unmatched: 4. Germline V lookup: CDR1 SGHRS, CDR2 YFSETQ. The CDR3, as DNA: TGCGCCAGCAGCTTTAGCGGGGGGGTTTACACAGATACGCAGTATTTT. This sequence encodes CASSFSGGVYTDTQYF.

The chain links TRBV4-1 to TRBJ1-2; D might be TRBD1 (6 bases). Germline V gene sequence: CDR1 MGHRA, CDR2 YSYEKL. V was trimmed by 0 bases and J by 0 bases, leaving 14 bases between them. The length of the CDR3 is 17 residues. The CDR3 region has the DNA TGCGCCAGCAGCCAAGATATGACAGGCCCTACTAACTATGGCTACACCTTC. As protein: CASSQDMTGPTNYGYTF.

CDR3 nucleotides: TGCGCCAGCAGCCCAGGCGTCGATGGGCAGTTCTTC. Translation gives CASSPGVDGQFF. V usage is TRBV5-1 and J usage is TRBJ2-1, with D hard to call. V lost 4 bases and J 12 bases, leaving 14 bases between the germline ends. Germline V gives CDR1 SGHRS, CDR2 YFSETQ. The CDR3 contains 12 residues.

V gene TRBV6-6 combines with J gene TRBJ2-5; D not resolved. Between the trimmed V and J ends, which lost 6 bases and 5 bases, there was a span of 16 bases. Germline lookup yields CDR1 MNHNY and CDR2 SVGAGI (reference sequence). The CDR3 covers 14 residues. CDR3 sequence: CASSPLGPGETQYF. The CDR3 bases are TGTGCCAGCAGCCCTTTGGGCCCTGGGGAGACCCAGTACTTC.

V and J are TRBV9 and TRBJ2-4, with a tentative D call TRBD1 (6 bases). CDR3 size: 16 residues. CDR1 SGDLS and CDR2 YYNGEE come from the germline V gene. V was pared by 3 bases and J by 2 bases, with 15 bases between. The CDR3 protein is CASSAKTGRTKNIQYF. CDR3 bases: TGTGCCAGCAGCGCGAAAACAGGGCGTACCAAAAACATTCAGTACTTC.

The chain joins TRBV7-2 to TRBJ2-1, with TRBD1 as a possible D gene (6 bases). The germline gives CDR1 SGHTA, CDR2 FQGNSA. CDR3 length equals 12 residues. Trimming took off 5 bases at V and 13 bases at J, with 15 bases between the two ends. The CDR3 loop is CASSQLRGGQFF. The CDR3 region has the DNA TGTGCCAGCAGCCAATTAAGAGGGGGTCAGTTCTTC.

The V gene is TRBV20-1, the J gene TRBJ1-5; D remains ambiguous. The CDR3 totals 13 residues. CDR1 is DFQATT, CDR2 SNEGSKA, per germline (reference sequence). Trimming took 3 bases from V and 8 from J, leaving 14 bases between them. DNA of the CDR3: TGCAGTGCTAGTCATGCTACAGCGGAGCCCCAGCATTTT. This codes for CSASHATAEPQHF.

The rearrangement uses TRBV5-6 and TRBJ1-5; D is unresolved. This CDR3 spans 13 amino acids. The V and J ends lost 0 bases and 7 bases respectively, with 8 bases between them. Germline V gene lookup returns CDR1 SGHDT and CDR2 YYEEEE. CDR3 in amino acids: CASSLGRGQPQHF. Here the CDR3 DNA reads TGTGCCAGCAGCTTGGGGCGAGGACAGCCCCAGCATTTT. Full variable domain (outside the CDR3, taken from reference TRBV5-6 and TRBJ1-5): DAGVTQSPTHLIKTRGQQVTLRCSPKSGHDTVSWYQQALGQGPQFIFQYYEEEERQRGNFPDRFSGHQFPNYSSELNVNALLLGDSALYLCASSLGRGQPQHFGDGTRLSIL.

On this clone itself: Other DNA sequences in the sample encode the same CDR3. The genes are TRBV27 and TRBJ1-1; no clear D gene. The CDR3 is 13 residues long. Germline-derived CDR1 and CDR2 are MNHEY and SMNVEV (reference sequence). V was cut by 6 bases and J by 0 bases, with 8 bases left in between. CDR3 region: CASRITVNTEAFF. As DNA, the CDR3 is TGTGCCAGCAGAATAACAGTGAACACTGAAGCTTTCTTT.

The rearrangement uses TRBV28 and TRBJ1-1; 7 nucleotides agree with TRBD1. Germline loops: CDR1 MDHEN, CDR2 SYDVKM. After removal of 2 bases from V and 8 bases from J, the junction contained 11 bases not matched to a gene. The CDR3 contains 15 residues. In DNA, the CDR3 is TGTGCCAGCAGTTTAGGGGGCAGGGGGGCTCTCGAAGCTTTCTTT. Its translation is CASSLGGRGALEAFF.

V and J are TRBV6-1 and TRBJ1-1, with 12 bases lining up with TRBD1. The length of the CDR3 is 17 residues. V gave up 3 bases and J gave up 4 bases; unmatched junction bases: 9. Germline values: CDR1 MNHNS, CDR2 SASEGT. The chain's CDR3 is CASSDWGQGARATEAFF. As DNA, the CDR3 is TGTGCCAGCAGTGACTGGGGACAGGGGGCCCGGGCCACTGAAGCTTTCTTT.

This clone showed up just once. This sequence joins TRBV13 and TRBJ1-2; TRBD1 matches 8 bases. Losses at the gene ends were 5 bases for V and 5 bases for J; bases not matched to a gene: 4. The CDR3 is 13 residues long. CDR1 PRHDT and CDR2 FYEKMQ come from the germline V gene (reference sequence). In nucleotides, the CDR3 is TGTGCCAGCAGCCTGACAGGGGTATATGGCTACACCTTC. This codes for CASSLTGVYGYTF.

The V gene is TRBV30, the J gene TRBJ1-2; a weak D match, TRBD1 (5 bases). V lost 0 bases and J lost 4, with 12 bases in between. Germline loops: CDR1 GTSNPN, CDR2 SVGIG (reference sequence). CDR3 length: 14 amino acids. This CDR3 is CAWSVRQKTYGYTF. The CDR3 DNA is TGTGCCTGGAGTGTCCGACAGAAAACCTATGGCTACACCTTC.

The chain couples TRBV12-3 or TRBV12-4 to TRBJ1-1; D remains unclear. V shed 5 bases and J shed 1 base, with 8 bases lying between them. The CDR3 consists of 13 residues. The DNA of the CDR3 is TGTGCCAGCAGTCTCGACACGAACACTGAAGCTTTCTTT. It yields the protein CASSLDTNTEAFF.

The chain couples TRBV19 to TRBJ1-2, with a tentative D call TRBD1 (5 bases). Germline assignment: CDR1 LNHDA and CDR2 SQIVND (reference sequence). With 7 bases removed from V and 8 bases from J, the gap between germline ends came to 20 bases. The CDR3 covers 14 residues. CDR3 residues: CASTHRGVSSGYTF. Here the CDR3 DNA reads TGTGCCAGTACCCACCGGGGGGTCTCGAGCGGCTACACCTTC.

This clone was found once. The gene calls are TRBV21-1 and TRBJ1-5. TRBV21-1 is assigned pseudogene status. The CDR3 spans 15 residues. This CDR3 reads CASSKTEDSNQPQHF. Written as DNA, the CDR3 is TGTGCCAGCAGCAAAACTGAGGATAGCAATCAGCCCCAGCATTTT.

The chain employs TRBV12-3 or TRBV12-4 and TRBJ2-7; D not resolved. Trimming removed 5 bases at V and 0 bases at J, with 5 bases between. This CDR3 contains 12 residues. The CDR3 reads CASSDTSYEQYF. CDR3 sequence (DNA): TGTGCCAGCAGTGACACCTCCTACGAGCAGTACTTC.

V usage is TRBV3-1 (or the pseudogene TRBV3-2) and J usage is TRBJ2-7, with D unresolved. The germline V gene has CDR1 LGHDT and CDR2 YNNKEL (reference sequence). The CDR3 runs 13 residues. V was trimmed by 0 bases and J by 4 bases, leaving 7 bases between them. The CDR3 region has the DNA TGTGCCAGCAGCCAAGAGGCCCTGTACGAGCAGTACTTC. Translated, it gives CASSQEALYEQYF.

The V and J genes are TRBV11-2 and TRBJ2-1, with TRBD2 as a possible D gene (5 bases). V lost 0 bases to trimming and J lost 2 bases, with 8 bases between them. Germline values: CDR1 SGHAT, CDR2 FQNNGV. The CDR3 is 15 residues long. DNA of the CDR3: TGTGCCAGCAGCTTAGATCGGGGAGCCTACAATGAGCAGTTCTTC. Protein: CASSLDRGAYNEQFF.

This chain links TRBV4-1 with TRBJ1-2, with TRBD1 identical over 7 bases. The CDR3 spans 15 residues. From germline, CDR1 is MGHRA and CDR2 YSYEKL. V was pared by 3 bases and J by 5 bases, with 9 bases of the junction left unmatched. CDR3 sequence: CASSHGAGTEYGYTF. The DNA of the CDR3 is TGCGCCAGCAGCCACGGAGCCGGGACAGAGTATGGCTACACCTTC.